The 31 T cell receptor beta chains in this list originate from one sample, sequenced in a study of blood T cell repertoires in COVID-19. Assay used: immunoSEQ multiplex PCR; TCRdb lists only in-frame clones, some missing. The sample holds 200,000 to 250,000 clones, 80% to 85% seen once. The specimen was peripheral blood. These receptors came from a woman aged 70 to 79 with COVID-19, enrolled during active disease.

The CDR3 reads CASTRQGGLNTEAFF. CDR3 bases: TGTGCCAGCACACGACAGGGGGGCTTGAACACTGAAGCTTTCTTT. The V gene is TRBV2, the J gene TRBJ1-1; 9 bases are shared with TRBD1. The ends lost 7 bases at V and 0 bases at J; junction bases unmatched: 6. CDR3 size: 15 residues. Germline assignment: CDR1 SNHLY and CDR2 FYNNEI.

The sample holds one count of this clone. J is TRBJ2-1 and V is TRBV30, with 10 bases aligning to TRBD2. Germline V CDR1 and CDR2: GTSNPN, SVGIG (reference sequence). The CDR3 is 16 residues long. J lost 3 bases, V lost 4 bases, and 9 bases had no gene match. The CDR3 bases are TGTGCCTGGATTCGCTCCGGGACTAGCGACTACAATGAGCAGTTCTTC. Protein: CAWIRSGTSDYNEQFF.

CDR3 coding DNA: TGTGCCAGCAGCTTAACGGCCGGGACTTTGTCCACAGATACGCAGTATTTT. Encoded protein: CASSLTAGTLSTDTQYF. This chain joins TRBV7-3 and TRBJ2-3; possibly TRBD2 for D (6 bases). Germline loops: CDR1 SGHTA, CDR2 FQGTGA. The CDR3 has 17 amino acids. V was clipped by 0 bases and J by 2 bases, with 15 bases between them.

The chain carries TRBV7-9 and TRBJ2-3, with a weak D call TRBD1 (6 bases). This CDR3 spans 18 amino acids. V was pared by 5 bases and J by 0 bases, with 21 bases between. CDR1 SEHNR and CDR2 FQNEAQ come from the germline V gene (reference sequence). CDR3 sequence: CASSPFLPTGFSTDTQYF. CDR3 bases: TGTGCCAGCAGCCCCTTCCTCCCCACAGGGTTTAGCACAGATACGCAGTATTTT.

V is TRBV5-1 and J is TRBJ2-1; the match to TRBD2 covers 12 bases. The CDR3 is 17 residues long. Trimming at V came to 0 bases and at J to 4 bases, leaving 5 bases not matched to a gene. Germline V gene sequence: CDR1 SGHRS, CDR2 YFSETQ. CDR3 bases: TGCGCCAGCAGCTTGGAACGCCTAGCGGGAGGGTACAATGAGCAGTTCTTC. Amino acids: CASSLERLAGGYNEQFF.

The chain employs TRBV6-5 and TRBJ1-1, with a tentative D call TRBD1 (6 bases). The V end lost 4 bases, the J end lost 4 bases, and 16 bases lay between the germline ends. Germline CDR1 is MNHEY and CDR2 is SVGAGI. The CDR3 consists of 15 residues. The CDR3 loop reads CASSFGGAVSTEAFF. CDR3 in DNA: TGTGCCAGCAGTTTCGGGGGGGCTGTCTCCACTGAAGCTTTCTTT.

This chain links TRBV6-5 with TRBJ1-2; tentative D call: TRBD1 (6 bases). V was trimmed by 7 bases and J by 4 bases, leaving 19 bases between them. This CDR3 contains 15 residues. CDR1 MNHEY and CDR2 SVGAGI come from the germline V gene. CDR3 loop: CASKDGNRERYGYTF. In nucleotides, the CDR3 is TGTGCCAGCAAGGATGGAAACAGGGAGCGCTATGGCTACACCTTC.

This clone was seen ten or more times. This chain links TRBV14 with TRBJ1-1; maybe TRBD1 (5 bases). V was clipped by 6 bases and J by 4 bases, with 12 bases between them. Germline V gene sequence: CDR1 SGHDN, CDR2 FVKESK. The CDR3 is 13 residues long. CDR3 amino acids: CASSHDRATEAFF. In DNA, the CDR3 is TGTGCCAGCAGTCATGACAGAGCCACTGAAGCTTTCTTT.

This clone occurred a few times. The chain carries TRBV9 and TRBJ1-2, with 7 bases identical to TRBD1. The germline gives CDR1 SGDLS, CDR2 YYNGEE. This CDR3 spans 14 amino acids. V lost 0 bases to trimming and J lost 8 bases; unmatched junction nucleotides: 7. The CDR3 region has the DNA TGTGCCAGCAGCGTAGTTGACAGGGCCGACGGCTACACCTTC. Protein: CASSVVDRADGYTF.

V and J are TRBV5-6 and TRBJ2-6; D ambiguous. V was pared by 1 base and J by 2 bases, with 13 bases between. Germline lookup yields CDR1 SGHDT and CDR2 YYEEEE. The CDR3 consists of 17 residues. The CDR3 coding sequence is TGTGCCAGCAGCTTGATCCCGGTGTTCACTGGGGCCAACGTCCTGACTTTC. It yields the protein CASSLIPVFTGANVLTF.

This clone showed up just once. This rearrangement joins TRBV5-6 to TRBJ1-2; D remains ambiguous. V shed 5 bases and J shed 8 bases, with 19 bases lying between them. CDR1 SGHDT and CDR2 YYEEEE come from the germline V gene. The CDR3 contains 14 residues. The CDR3 nucleotides read TGTGCCAGCAGTAGGACTGCACAGCTAGTCGGCTACACCTTC. Amino acids: CASSRTAQLVGYTF.

As regards this clone: In the same sample, other DNA sequences code for this CDR3. J is TRBJ2-3 and V is TRBV18; tentative D call: TRBD1 (5 bases). Germline V gives CDR1 KGHSH, CDR2 LQKENI. V gave up 3 bases and J gave up 0 bases, with 7 bases separating them. The CDR3 loop spans 14 amino acids. Here the CDR3 DNA reads TGTGCCAGCTCACCCCAGGGAAGCACAGATACGCAGTATTTT. Amino acid sequence: CASSPQGSTDTQYF.

The chain employs TRBV5-1 and TRBJ2-1; 8 bases are shared with TRBD2. Germline CDR1 reads SGHRS; CDR2 reads YFSETQ. The CDR3 sequence is 15 residues long. The junction had 5 bases not matched to a gene; V was cut back by 4 bases and J by 2 bases. The CDR3 reads CASSNLAGPYNEQFF. CDR3 DNA: TGCGCCAGCAGCAATCTAGCGGGCCCCTACAATGAGCAGTTCTTC.

V and J are TRBV9 and TRBJ1-2; 8 bases map to TRBD1. The CDR3 is made up of 17 amino acids. With V trimmed by 1 base and J by 0 bases, 8 bases remained unmatched. Germline V lookup: CDR1 SGDLS, CDR2 YYNGEE. The CDR3 DNA follows: TGTGCCAGCAGCGTACGGGCAGGGGGACAGGCTAACTATGGCTACACCTTC. As protein: CASSVRAGGQANYGYTF.

CDR3 residues: CASSLSDGLYGYTF. The CDR3 bases are TGTGCCAGCAGTTTATCGGACGGACTTTATGGCTACACCTTC. The chain links TRBV27 to TRBJ1-2; D is unclear. The CDR3 sequence is 14 residues long. Germline CDR1 MNHEY, CDR2 SMNVEV (reference sequence). Trimming cost V 0 bases and J 5 bases, with 10 bases left between them.

The chain uses TRBV30 and TRBJ1-2, with D unclear. The ends were cut back, 1 base at V and 3 bases at J, with 9 bases in the middle. Germline CDR1 and CDR2: GTSNPN and SVGIG (reference sequence). The CDR3 runs 13 residues. The CDR3 region has the DNA TGTGCCTGGAGTGAACGCGGGGACTATGGCTACACCTTC. The encoded protein is CAWSERGDYGYTF.

This clone was seen more than once but under ten times. The chain joins TRBV5-1 to TRBJ2-3, with 9 bases lining up with TRBD2. Unmatched junction bases numbered 2, after V lost 0 bases and J lost 0 bases. Germline V gene data show CDR1 as SGHRS and CDR2 as YFSETQ. This CDR3 is 16 amino acids long. CDR3 in amino acids: CASSLELAGSTDTQYF. DNA for the CDR3: TGCGCCAGCAGCTTGGAGCTAGCGGGAAGCACAGATACGCAGTATTTT.

In this sample, this clone turned up once. The chain uses TRBV11-2 and TRBJ2-2; a weak D match, TRBD2 (5 bases). The V gene lost 7 bases and the J gene lost 0 bases, with 9 bases spanning the gap. The CDR3 covers 14 residues. CDR1 and CDR2 from the germline V gene are SGHAT and FQNNGV. CDR3 sequence: CASNPDSNTGELFF. The CDR3 DNA sequence: TGTGCCAGCAACCCGGACTCGAACACCGGGGAGCTGTTTTTT.

The chain is built from TRBV2 and TRBJ2-1, with 9 bases matching TRBD1. The germline V gene encodes CDR1 SNHLY and CDR2 FYNNEI. This CDR3 comprises 15 residues. V was pared by 6 bases and J by 7 bases, with 10 bases of the junction left unmatched. CDR3: CASSPRGTGSNEQFF. In nucleotides, the CDR3 is TGTGCCAGCAGCCCAAGGGGGACAGGGTCAAATGAGCAGTTCTTC.

V usage is TRBV5-4 and J usage is TRBJ1-4, with no clear D. The CDR3 covers 13 residues. Germline V CDR1 and CDR2: SGHNT, YYREEE (reference sequence). V dropped 4 bases and J dropped 8 bases, with 12 bases sitting between them. The CDR3 DNA reads TGTGCCAGCAGCCCGGAGGGAAGGGAAAAACTGTTTTTT. As protein: CASSPEGREKLFF.

This clone was seen more than once but under ten times. For the CDR3, the DNA is TGTGCCAGCAGCCTAATAGCGGGAGAAGAGACCCAGTACTTC. It translates to CASSLIAGEETQYF. The genes are TRBV3-1 (or the pseudogene TRBV3-2) and TRBJ2-5; 9 bases fit TRBD2. V gave up 4 bases and J gave up 3 bases; unmatched junction bases: 3. In germline, CDR1 is LGHDT, CDR2 YNNKEL (reference sequence). The CDR3 runs 14 residues.

The V call is TRBV29-1, the J call TRBJ1-5, with 7 bases identical to TRBD1. The CDR3 spans 13 residues. Germline assignment: CDR1 SQVTM and CDR2 ANQGSEA. The junction had 9 bases not matched to a gene; V was cut back by 7 bases and J by 6 bases. The CDR3 spells CSAQTGESQPQHF. The CDR3 DNA follows: TGCAGCGCTCAAACAGGGGAGAGTCAGCCCCAGCATTTT.

This clone has a handful of counts. This chain uses TRBV21-1 with TRBJ1-2; the table's TRBD1 call for D was not verified on the DNA. TRBV21-1 corresponds to a pseudogene. The CDR3 loop spans 17 amino acids. CDR3 bases: TGTGCCAGCAGCAAAAACTCAAAGACAGGGATTAACTATGGCTACACCTTC. Translation gives CASSKNSKTGINYGYTF.

This sequence joins TRBV6-5 and TRBJ1-1, with no clear D. Trimming shortened V by 0 bases and J by 1 base, and 9 bases separated the two germline ends. The germline CDR1 and CDR2 sequences are MNHEY and SVGAGI. This CDR3 is built from 15 residues. DNA for the CDR3: TGTGCCAGCAGTTACTCGAAGACACAGAACACTGAAGCTTTCTTT. Amino acid sequence: CASSYSKTQNTEAFF.

The chain employs TRBV11-2 and TRBJ1-5, with D possibly TRBD1 on 6 matching bases. Germline V gives CDR1 SGHAT, CDR2 FQNNGV. Trimming cost V 9 bases and J 0 bases, with 18 bases left between them. There are 16 residues in the CDR3. CDR3 coding DNA: TGTGCCAGAGCGACCCCTTGGACAGCTAGCAATCAGCCCCAGCATTTT. Protein: CARATPWTASNQPQHF.

The chain employs TRBV6-5 and TRBJ2-1, with a possible D match to TRBD2 (6 bases). CDR1 and CDR2 (germline): MNHEY, SVGAGI. This CDR3 comprises 15 residues. Trimming shortened V by 8 bases and J by 0 bases, and 14 bases separated the two germline ends. The CDR3 coding sequence is TGTGCCAGCGGCTCCGGGACTCTCTCCTACAATGAGCAGTTCTTC. Its protein product is CASGSGTLSYNEQFF.

This clone was counted between two and nine times. The chain links TRBV24-1 to TRBJ2-7, with TRBD1 identical over 10 bases. J lost 5 bases, V lost 3 bases, and 9 bases had no gene match. The CDR3 has 16 amino acids. Germline values: CDR1 KGHDR, CDR2 SFDVKD. The CDR3 spells CATSDPSGTGANEQYF. The DNA for the CDR3 is TGTGCCACCAGTGATCCCTCCGGGACAGGGGCCAACGAGCAGTACTTC.

CDR3 nucleotide sequence: TGTGCCAGCAGCCCCGGTCGCGGCAGCTCCTACGAGCAGTACTTC. Protein sequence: CASSPGRGSSYEQYF. This chain links TRBV7-3 with TRBJ2-7, with D unresolved. V was trimmed by 5 bases and J by 0 bases, leaving 14 bases between them. Germline V gene data show CDR1 as SGHTA and CDR2 as FQGTGA. The CDR3 spans 15 residues.

The gene calls are TRBV19 and TRBJ2-7; TRBD2 matches at 7 bases. J was trimmed by 3 bases and V by 10 bases; bases with no gene match: 12. Germline CDR1 LNHDA, CDR2 SQIVND (reference sequence). CDR3 length: 14 amino acids. CDR3 residues: CATSNGGTLYEQYF. The CDR3 region has the DNA TGTGCCACCTCTAACGGGGGGACTCTCTACGAGCAGTACTTC.

The V and J genes are TRBV5-8 and TRBJ2-5, with 10 bases aligning to TRBD2. CDR1 is SGHTS, CDR2 YDEGEE, per germline. The CDR3 is made up of 17 amino acids. Trimming removed 4 bases from V and 9 bases from J; junction bases left unmatched: 18. The CDR3 loop reads CASSRSGWTSGVEAQYF. The CDR3 DNA reads as TGTGCCAGCAGCAGGTCTGGGTGGACTAGCGGAGTTGAGGCCCAGTACTTC.

J is TRBJ2-1 and V is TRBV27; D may be TRBD1 (6 bases). The germline V and J ends were trimmed by 8 bases and 10 bases, with 15 bases remaining between them. Germline V gene data show CDR1 as MNHEY and CDR2 as SMNVEV (reference sequence). The CDR3 totals 12 residues. The CDR3 coding sequence is TGTGCCAGCGCGAGAACAGGGAACGAGCAGTTCTTC. Translation: CASARTGNEQFF.